This TCR beta chain was identified during a study of cytomegalovirus exposure and HLA in healthy donors. Study observations and caveats: An ancestry cluster, one associated with Asian ancestry, reportedly showed fewer N-insertions than the 666-donor mean in a later analysis.

The PCR employed 60 Vbeta primers together with 13 Jbeta primers. Only in-frame clones appear in the TCRdb table, and some are missing; sequencing was by immunoSEQ multiplex PCR. Among around 130,000 clones listed, approximately 8.8% were seen once. This clone was counted a few times. Its specificity is not known. This CDR3 is 14 amino acids long. Germline CDR1 reads SGHDT; CDR2 reads YYEEEE. The sequence came from a middle-aged man in good health and CMV-seronegative. Sequencing was performed on PBMCs. The chain has TRBV5-6 and TRBJ2-5; a weak D match, TRBD1 (6 bases). TRBJ2-7 matches the DNA end more closely, so the J call is doubtful. This CDR3 reads CASSDPGHVYEQYF. The CDR3 nucleotides are TGTGCCAGCAGCGATCCGGGACACGTCTACGAGCAGTACTTC.